One and the same sample provided the 6 T cell receptor beta chains below, sequenced in a study of blood T cell repertoires in COVID-19. TCRdb's copy holds only in-frame clones and misses some; the assay was immunoSEQ multiplex PCR. The sample consists of hundreds of thousands of clones, approximately 87% of them appearing once. Sequenced input: PBMCs or T cells enriched from blood (not recorded which). Receptors originate from a woman between 45 and 60 years old who had recovered from COVID-19.

V and J are TRBV7-2 and TRBJ1-6; no firm D call. This CDR3 comprises 15 residues. V was cut by 1 base and J by 11 bases, with 15 bases left in between. CDR1 and CDR2 (germline): SGHTA, FQGNSA. In nucleotides, the CDR3 is TGTGCCAGCAGCTTAGTCGAGGGATCGCGGGCACCCCTCCACTTT. It specifies CASSLVEGSRAPLHF.

This clone was seen a single time. This chain uses TRBV7-2 with TRBJ2-7; 8 nucleotides match TRBD1. CDR3 length equals 15 residues. V trimming: 4 bases; J trimming: 3 bases; junction bases outside the gene matches: 8. The germline CDR1 and CDR2 sequences are SGHTA and FQGNSA. The CDR3 protein is CASSSGGSFVYEQYF. The CDR3, as DNA: TGTGCCAGCAGCTCAGGGGGCAGCTTTGTCTACGAGCAGTACTTC.

The genes are TRBV28 and TRBJ1-1, with a weak D call TRBD1 (5 bases). Trimming took 9 bases from V and 3 from J, leaving 14 bases between them. This CDR3 has 13 residues. CDR1 and CDR2 from the germline V gene are MDHEN and SYDVKM. CDR3 protein: CASGAGRYTEAFF. Here the CDR3 DNA reads TGTGCCAGTGGGGCCGGACGATACACTGAAGCTTTCTTT.

V gene TRBV28 combines with J gene TRBJ1-2, with unresolved D. V shed 2 bases and J shed 3 bases, with 10 bases lying between them. This CDR3 contains 14 residues. Per germline, CDR1 MDHEN and CDR2 SYDVKM. The CDR3 DNA is TGTGCCAGCAGTTTAGAGGTAACCGACTATGGCTACACCTTC. It specifies CASSLEVTDYGYTF.

The chain combines TRBV2 with TRBJ2-3, with TRBD1 matching over 9 bases. The CDR3 totals 15 residues. With V trimmed by 7 bases and J by 1 base, 6 bases remained unmatched. The germline V gene has CDR1 SNHLY and CDR2 FYNNEI. CDR3 in amino acids: CASTDRGGGTDTQYF. The CDR3 DNA reads TGTGCCAGCACGGACAGGGGCGGCGGCACAGATACGCAGTATTTT. Full variable domain (rest looked up from reference TRBV2 and TRBJ2-3): EPEVTQTPSHQVTQMGQEVILRCVPISNHLYFYWYRQILGQKVEFLVSFYNNEISEKSEIFDDQFSVERPDGSNFTLKIRSTKLEDSAMYFCASTDRGGGTDTQYFGPGTRLTVL.

The chain employs TRBV6-1 and TRBJ2-5; possibly TRBD1 for D (6 bases). Germline values: CDR1 MNHNS, CDR2 SASEGT. CDR3 size: 15 residues. The V gene lost 1 base and the J gene lost 2 bases, with 11 bases spanning the gap. CDR3 sequence: CASSEEPTGQETQYF. As DNA, the CDR3 is TGTGCCAGCAGTGAAGAGCCCACAGGGCAAGAGACCCAGTACTTC.